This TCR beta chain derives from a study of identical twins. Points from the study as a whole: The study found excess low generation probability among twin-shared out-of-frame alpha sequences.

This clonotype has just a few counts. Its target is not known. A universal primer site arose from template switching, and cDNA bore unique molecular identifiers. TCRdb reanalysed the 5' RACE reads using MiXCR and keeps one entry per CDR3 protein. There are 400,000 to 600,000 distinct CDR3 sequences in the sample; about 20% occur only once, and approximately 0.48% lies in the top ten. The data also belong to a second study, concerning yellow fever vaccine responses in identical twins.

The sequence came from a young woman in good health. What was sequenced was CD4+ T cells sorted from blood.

The CDR3: CASSSQTRSSYNEQFF. The CDR3 DNA is TGTGCCAGCAGTTCCCAGACCAGAAGCTCCTACAATGAGCAGTTCTTC. The chain joins TRBV12-3 or TRBV12-4 to TRBJ2-1; D not resolved. The CDR3 is 16 amino acids. Deletions cut 4 bases from V and 0 bases from J, with 13 bases between.